A selection of T cell receptor beta chains follows, all from one sample in a study of cytomegalovirus exposure and HLA in healthy donors. Only in-frame clones appear in the TCRdb table, and some are missing; sequencing was by immunoSEQ multiplex PCR. Its listing shows approximately 50,000 clones. Input material: PBMCs. These receptors came from a man younger than 35 in good health and CMV-seropositive. CDR3s include the opening cysteine and the closing phenylalanine or tryptophan. The D gene is left open where the match is weak.

>TRBJ1-4|19|TRBV27|TRBD1
TGTGCCAGCAGTTTATTTTGGACAGGGGGCTCAGGGACTAATGAAAAACTGTTTTTT
CASSLFWTGGSGTNEKLFF
>TRBJ1-2|13|TRBV19|TRBD1
TGTGCCAGTAGTCAGACAGGGGAGTATGGCTACACCTTC
CASSQTGEYGYTF
>TRBJ2-1|14|TRBV15|TRBD1
TGTGCCACCAGCAGAGGGACAGGACGGGAACGGCAGTTCTTC
CATSRGTGRERQFF
>TRBJ1-5|16|TRBV18|TRBD1
TGTGCCAGCTCACCACGAGGGGGCGCGGGCAATCAGCCCCAGCATTTT
CASSPRGGAGNQPQHF
>TRBJ2-5|11|TRBV19|TRBD1
TGTGCCAGTAGTACAGGGGGAGCCCAGTACTTC
CASSTGGAQYF
>TRBJ2-5|16|TRBV13|TRBD1
TGTGCCAGCAGCCAAAACAGGGGCGGGCCCCTGGAGACCCAGTACTTC
CASSQNRGGPLETQYF
>TRBJ2-3|17|TRBV18|-
TGTGCCAGCTCAAAGGGCATCGGGACGGGAGTAGCAGATACGCAGTATTTT
CASSKGIGTGVADTQYF
>TRBJ2-7|15|TRBV28|TRBD2
TGTGCCAGCAGCCAAGCGACTAGCGGAGACTACGAGCAGTACTTC
CASSQATSGDYEQYF
>TRBJ1-5|15|TRBV27|TRBD1
TGTGCCAGCAGCCCCTCGACAGGGGAGGATCAGCCCCAGCATTTT
CASSPSTGEDQPQHF
>TRBJ1-1|14|TRBV18|TRBD1
TGTGCCAGCTCACCGAGGGGGCCTAACCCTGAAGCTTTCTTT
CASSPRGPNPEAFF
>TRBJ1-1|14|TRBV28|-
TGTGCCAGCAGTTTTCAACAGATGAACACTGAAGCTTTCTTT
CASSFQQMNTEAFF
>TRBJ2-3|18|TRBV14|-
TGTGCCAGCAGCCAAGAATTGTTGCAGCTAGCGAATACAGATACGCAGTATTTT
CASSQELLQLANTDTQYF
>TRBJ2-5|13|TRBV7-9|TRBD2
TGTGCCAGCAGCCTAGCGGGACTGGAGACCCAGTACTTC
CASSLAGLETQYF
>TRBJ1-1|13|TRBV5-4|-
TGTGCCAGCAGCCGGGGGGGCTGGACTGAAGCTTTCTTT
CASSRGGWTEAFF
>TRBJ1-5|19|TRBV30|TRBD1
TGTGCCTGGAGTGTATTCGGGCAGGGGGCGCCGGATAGCAATCAGCCCCAGCATTTT
CAWSVFGQGAPDSNQPQHF
>TRBJ2-7|17|TRBV30|TRBD2
TGTGCCTGGGCCCTGCGAGCGGGAGGGTATAGCTCCTACGAGCAGTACTTC
CAWALRAGGYSSYEQYF
>TRBJ2-1|15|TRBV5-6|TRBD1
TGTGCCAGCAGCTCGCCCGGGACAGGGGTAAATGAGCAGTTCTTC
CASSSPGTGVNEQFF
>TRBJ2-5|13|TRBV28|-
TGTGCCAGCAGTTTATACAGGGTGGAGACCCAGTACTTC
CASSLYRVETQYF
>TRBJ2-2|13|TRBV2|TRBD1
TGTGCCAGCAAGGGACAGGGGACCGGGGAGCTGTTTTTT
CASKGQGTGELFF
>TRBJ2-7|16|TRBV5-1|TRBD1
TGCGCCAGCAGCCCAGAGAGCGACAGGGGGCTATACGAGCAGTACTTC
CASSPESDRGLYEQYF
>TRBJ2-7|17|TRBV4-1|TRBD2
TGCGCCAGCAGCCAAGTGCTAGCGGGTATACGCGTGGACGAGCAGTACTTC
CASSQVLAGIRVDEQYF
>TRBJ2-3|11|TRBV28|-
TGTGCCAGTACGGGGGCAGATACGCAGTATTTT
CASTGADTQYF
>TRBJ1-3|15|TRBV11-2|-
TGTGCCAGCAGCTTATTCCCCAGACAGGGAAACACCATATATTTT
CASSLFPRQGNTIYF
>TRBJ1-6|12|TRBV5-6|-
TGTGCCAGCAGTTCGGGTGGCTCACCCCTCCACTTT
CASSSGGSPLHF
>TRBJ2-1|19|TRBV21-1|-
TGTGCCAGCAGCGAGGGACTAGCGGACCCGGGGGGCTCCTACAATGAGCAGTTCTTC
CASSEGLADPGGSYNEQFF
>TRBJ2-7|15|TRBV4-1|-
TGCGCCAGCAGCCCCCCCCGACAGAGCCCCTTGGAGCAGTACTTC
CASSPPRQSPLEQYF
>TRBJ1-3|13|TRBV19|-
TGTGCCAGTAGTATTAGAGGGTTCAACACCATATATTTT
CASSIRGFNTIYF
>TRBJ1-1|13|TRBV5-6|-
TGTGCCAGCAGTTTGGCAGGGAAGGCTGAAGCTTTCTTT
CASSLAGKAEAFF
>TRBJ2-1|16|TRBV19|TRBD2
TGTGCCAGTAGTGTTTATAGCGGGGGGTTTGGCGATGAGCAGTTCTTC
CASSVYSGGFGDEQFF